This TCR beta chain was sequenced in a study of shared clonotypes between healthy human individuals (dated by TCRdb to 2020 to 2021). For the wider study: Two women and three men aged 18 to 49 years were included in the cohort. To estimate repertoire size and how much clonotypes are shared between individuals, the study performed deep sequencing of blood TCR repertoires from five healthy adults. To increase sequencing depth and limit assay-specific biases, TCR repertoire library preparation and sequencing were carried out by different laboratories using diverse techniques. Per donor, leukapheresis produced somewhere between about 0.85 and 9.5 billion PBMCs. For each donor, CD4 naive and CD4 memory were each given three plates, CD8 naive was given two plates, and CD8 memory was given one plate.

What the work shows at the level of the full study, not this receptor alone: Rarefaction of sorted-subset datasets indicated incomplete sequencing despite the large sequencing depth. Across a handful of donors, roughly 5.1% of naive CD4, roughly 3.3% of naive CD8, around 2.1% of memory CD4, and 0.4% of memory CD8 clonotypes were shared. Because the study included only a small number of donors, the genetic and exposure-history diversity represented was limited. Estimated clonotype richness was generally larger for naive than for memory subsets. Only blood was sampled, and tissue TCR repertoires likely differ from those in blood. Pairwise subsampling led to the expectation that sequencing depth would affect the degree of clonotype sharing among donors. Higher generation probabilities were observed for clonotypes shared by all four sorted-subset donors than for non-shared clonotypes.

TCR CDR3 regions were amplified from genomic DNA by multiplex PCR using the deep immunoSEQ assay. Genomic DNA extracted from each cell subset was distributed evenly over all wells of several immunoSEQ 96-well plates, and each plate served as one replicate. For sorted subsets, roughly 200 ng genomic DNA, equal to about 30,000 T cell genomes, was loaded into each replicate PCR. Purified libraries were quantified with a Qubit 3.0 fluorometer, sized on a Bioanalyzer 2100, and re-quantified with the KAPA Library Quantification kit. Each immunoSEQ 96-well plate was sequenced on its own single-read 150-cycle Illumina NextSeq 550 flow cell. As for how the authors treated the data: Because the immunoSEQ output included only junctional sequences and no quality scores, the filtering could not be the same as the filtering used for full-length reads. To assign V/J genes and CDR3, sequences were annotated against IMGT germline references using PyIR, a Python wrapper for IgBLAST v1.9. Any read was removed if the V/J assignment was weak (E-value above 1e-6), the CDR3 was missing, or the read contained stop codons, out-of-frame junctions, or ambiguous translated residues. V3J clonotypes were defined as sequences sharing an identical inferred V gene, J gene, and CDR3 amino acid sequence. Percentage overlap between repertoires was computed as shared unique clonotypes divided by the size of the smaller repertoire. Three approaches were used to assess repertoire richness: RTK rarefaction, the Chao1 estimator, and Recon v2.1 estimates of unobserved clonotypes. Generation probabilities were computed with OLGA for all TCRbeta clonotypes obtained by the gDNA method from several donors. This immuneACCESS table, as held by TCRdb, lists in-frame sequences with V and J called but not all clones. Of the missing ones, under half trace to an unresolved V gene in checked studies; the others have no known cause. The V and J calls and clone size are taken from that table; D and trimming were inferred from the DNA. The table for this sample lists 100,000 to 120,000 clones; under 70% of them were counted only once. The ten largest clones add up to around 23% of the sample.

The donors were healthy, HIV-negative adults with no recently reported acute infections or vaccinations. Only Caucasian adults living in Nashville, Tennessee, USA were represented among the donors. The CD8 memory samples were a combination of magnetically selected CD45RO+ cells and CCR7-negative CD45RA+ effector memory (TemRA) cells. Blood was collected by leukapheresis, and PBMCs were isolated by Ficoll-Histopaque density gradient centrifugation and then cryopreserved in liquid nitrogen vapor phase. Purity and quantity of every magnetically sorted T cell population were checked by analytical flow cytometry. Genomic DNA was isolated from each sorted fraction and quantified by UV absorbance on a Nanodrop 2000c. Between the V and J ends, shortened by 2 bases and 0 bases respectively, the junction contains 11 bases. Its CDR3 holds 16 amino acids, cysteine through phenylalanine. Solely the CDR3 DNA is kept, with 48 bases framed from the first base. The germline V gene specifies MGHDK as CDR1 and SYGVNS as CDR2.

Of note for this clone: There is no known antigen for this receptor. No base-level quality is on record; no much larger clone is a single base apart.

What was sequenced was memory CD8+ T cells sorted from blood. The cell subset or site label, as the study defines it: CD45RO+ cells pooled with CCR7-negative TemRA cells. The receptor's source is a woman in her twenties or thirties in good health. Rearrangement joined TRBV25-1 to TRBJ2-1; a tentative D call is TRBD1 (6 bases match). The CDR3 region has the sequence CASSEEGVSSYNEQFF. DNA sequence: TGTGCCAGCAGTGAAGAGGGGGTTAGCTCCTACAATGAGCAGTTCTTC.